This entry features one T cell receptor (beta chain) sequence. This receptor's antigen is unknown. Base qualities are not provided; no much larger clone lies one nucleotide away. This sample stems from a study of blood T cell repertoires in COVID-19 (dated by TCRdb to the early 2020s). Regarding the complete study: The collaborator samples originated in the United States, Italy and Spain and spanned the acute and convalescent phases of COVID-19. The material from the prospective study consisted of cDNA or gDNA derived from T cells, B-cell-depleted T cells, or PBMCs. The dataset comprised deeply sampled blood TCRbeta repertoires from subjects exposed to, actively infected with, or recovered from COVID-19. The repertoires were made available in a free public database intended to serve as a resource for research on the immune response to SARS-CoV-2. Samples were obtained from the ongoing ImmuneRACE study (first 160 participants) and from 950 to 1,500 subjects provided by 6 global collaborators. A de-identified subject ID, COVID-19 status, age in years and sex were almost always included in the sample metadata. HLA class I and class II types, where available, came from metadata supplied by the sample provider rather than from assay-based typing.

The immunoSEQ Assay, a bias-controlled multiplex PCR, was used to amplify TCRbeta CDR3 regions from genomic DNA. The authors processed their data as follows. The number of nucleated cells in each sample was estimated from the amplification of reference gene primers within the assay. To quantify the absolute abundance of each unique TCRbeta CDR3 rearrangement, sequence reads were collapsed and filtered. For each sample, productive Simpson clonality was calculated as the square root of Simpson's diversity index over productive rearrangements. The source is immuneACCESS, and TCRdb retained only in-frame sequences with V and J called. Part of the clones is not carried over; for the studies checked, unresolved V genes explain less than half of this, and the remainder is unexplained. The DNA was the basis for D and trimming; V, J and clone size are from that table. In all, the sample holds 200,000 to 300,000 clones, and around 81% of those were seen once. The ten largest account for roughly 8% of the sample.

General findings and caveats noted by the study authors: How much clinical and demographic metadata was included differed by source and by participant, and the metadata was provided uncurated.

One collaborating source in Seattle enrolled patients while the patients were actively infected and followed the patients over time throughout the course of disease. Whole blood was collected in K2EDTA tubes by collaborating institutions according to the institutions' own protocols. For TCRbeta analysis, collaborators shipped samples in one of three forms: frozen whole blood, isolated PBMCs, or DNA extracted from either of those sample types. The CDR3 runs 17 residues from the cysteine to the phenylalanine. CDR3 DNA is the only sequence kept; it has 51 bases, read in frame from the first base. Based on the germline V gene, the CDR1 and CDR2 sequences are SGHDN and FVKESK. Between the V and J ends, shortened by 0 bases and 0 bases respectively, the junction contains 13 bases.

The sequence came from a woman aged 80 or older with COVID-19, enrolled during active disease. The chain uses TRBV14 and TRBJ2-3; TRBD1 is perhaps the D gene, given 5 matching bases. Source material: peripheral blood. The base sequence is TGTGCCAGCAGCCAAGACCTAGACAGCGCCAGCACAGATACGCAGTATTTT. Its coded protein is CASSQDLDSASTDTQYF.